Listed below are T cell receptor beta chains from one sample, sequenced in a study of shared clonotypes between healthy human individuals. Profiled with immunoSEQ multiplex PCR; TCRdb holds only in-frame clones, not every one. This sample has some 2 million clones; approximately 94% occur once, and the top ten carry about 1.1%. The specimen was naive CD8+ T cells sorted from blood. The receptors come from a man aged 18 to 29 in good health. Both conserved end residues are trimmed from each CDR3. Fields, in order: J gene, D gene, V gene, CDR3 protein. D genes are given only for firm matches.

J: TRBJ2-2; D: TRBD2; V: TRBV4-3; CDR3: ASSHDTAGAGTGELF
J: TRBJ2-7; D: NA; V: TRBV5-1; CDR3: ASSFSTDYEQY
J: TRBJ2-7; D: NA; V: TRBV4-3; CDR3: ASSQEPGAVGEQY
J: TRBJ2-3; D: TRBD1; V: TRBV27; CDR3: ASSLLYRGLTDTQY
J: TRBJ2-1; D: NA; V: TRBV7-3; CDR3: ASSSGTYNEQF
J: TRBJ2-7; D: TRBD1; V: TRBV27; CDR3: ASSTDREDVYEQY
J: TRBJ1-2; D: NA; V: TRBV29-1; CDR3: SVSTTENYGYT
J: TRBJ1-2; D: NA; V: TRBV11-2; CDR3: ASSLVGTQYYGYT
J: TRBJ1-2; D: NA; V: TRBV4-3; CDR3: ASSQNQQNYGYT
J: TRBJ2-7; D: NA; V: TRBV9; CDR3: ASSVGGYSYEQY
J: TRBJ2-7; D: NA; V: TRBV2; CDR3: ASRVDRIFYEQY
J: TRBJ1-2; D: NA; V: TRBV21-1; CDR3: ASSKGGRHSNYGYT
J: TRBJ1-1; D: TRBD1; V: TRBV28; CDR3: ASSSDREGTTEAF
J: TRBJ2-5; D: NA; V: TRBV11-1; CDR3: ASSSGQETQY
J: TRBJ2-7; D: NA; V: TRBV7-6; CDR3: ASSTYLEGTEQY
J: TRBJ1-4; D: NA; V: TRBV4-1; CDR3: ASSPTHTGTNNEKLF
J: TRBJ2-5; D: TRBD2; V: TRBV27; CDR3: ASSPLAGGRETQY
J: TRBJ1-5; D: NA; V: TRBV6-5; CDR3: ASSYSTGSNQPQH
J: TRBJ1-2; D: NA; V: TRBV27; CDR3: ASSLAANYGYT
J: TRBJ2-1; D: NA; V: TRBV7-9; CDR3: ASSKPSYNEQF
J: TRBJ1-1; D: NA; V: TRBV6-6; CDR3: ASTPLPRGGAEAF
J: TRBJ1-1; D: NA; V: TRBV4-3; CDR3: ASSQDGPPGGATEAF
J: TRBJ2-2; D: TRBD2; V: TRBV7-3; CDR3: ASSSAGGHTGELF
J: TRBJ1-3; D: NA; V: TRBV10-3; CDR3: AITEKSSGNTIY
J: TRBJ2-7; D: TRBD2; V: TRBV27; CDR3: ASSFTSGASYEQY
J: TRBJ2-7; D: NA; V: TRBV13; CDR3: ASSSDDKGEQY
J: TRBJ2-7; D: TRBD1; V: TRBV27; CDR3: ASSSPGTGAYEQY
J: TRBJ1-2; D: NA; V: TRBV7-8; CDR3: ASSSIQGEGYGYT
J: TRBJ1-2; D: NA; V: TRBV2; CDR3: ASSDIGRSGYT
J: TRBJ2-7; D: NA; V: TRBV5-1; CDR3: ASSLGQGFEQY
J: TRBJ1-1; D: TRBD1; V: TRBV7-9; CDR3: ASSQSQWDRDTEAF
J: TRBJ2-1; D: TRBD2; V: TRBV19; CDR3: ASSPGLADLDEQF
J: TRBJ2-4; D: NA; V: TRBV18; CDR3: ASSPGHGGLAKNIQY
J: TRBJ2-3; D: NA; V: TRBV10-1; CDR3: ASSESRGLPLTFTDTQY
J: TRBJ1-6; D: TRBD1; V: TRBV2; CDR3: ASSGTGGYNSPLH
J: TRBJ2-1; D: TRBD2; V: TRBV29-1; CDR3: SVPSGSSYNEQF
J: TRBJ2-1; D: NA; V: TRBV18; CDR3: ASSPPPGGWDEQF